Listed here is a single T cell receptor (beta chain). Antigen specificity is unknown. This specimen belongs to a study of Tregs in tolerant kidney transplant recipients. Generated by immunoSEQ multiplex PCR, the TCRdb table keeps only in-frame clones and is missing some. Of tens of thousands of clones detected, over 85% appear once; the ten largest clones hold about 1.5%. Mixed chimerism was transient after nonmyeloablative marrow transplants from related graft donors. CD4+CD25+CD127- Tregs, CD4+CD25- non-Tregs, CD4 and CD8 cells were sorted. Broader study findings: For some patients, primers changed over time, blocking nucleotide-level comparison. The most relevant donor-specific Treg TCRbeta repertoire apparently came from expansion with activated donor B cells. Findings come from small patient numbers and require larger validation.

The sequence was obtained from a human patient who received a combined kidney and bone marrow transplant. The graft donor may be the source of some T cells. The sample here was CD4+ T cells from blood (PBMCs), taken 12 months after the transplant.

The CDR3 sequence is CASSRGAGPNYGYTF. As DNA, the CDR3 is TGTGCCAGCAGTCGGGGAGCAGGTCCAAACTATGGCTACACCTTC. V and J are TRBV6-1 and TRBJ1-2; D uncertain. The CDR3 loop spans 15 amino acids. The V gene lost 5 bases and the J gene lost 2 bases, with 15 bases spanning the gap. Germline CDR1 reads MNHNS; CDR2 reads SASEGT.